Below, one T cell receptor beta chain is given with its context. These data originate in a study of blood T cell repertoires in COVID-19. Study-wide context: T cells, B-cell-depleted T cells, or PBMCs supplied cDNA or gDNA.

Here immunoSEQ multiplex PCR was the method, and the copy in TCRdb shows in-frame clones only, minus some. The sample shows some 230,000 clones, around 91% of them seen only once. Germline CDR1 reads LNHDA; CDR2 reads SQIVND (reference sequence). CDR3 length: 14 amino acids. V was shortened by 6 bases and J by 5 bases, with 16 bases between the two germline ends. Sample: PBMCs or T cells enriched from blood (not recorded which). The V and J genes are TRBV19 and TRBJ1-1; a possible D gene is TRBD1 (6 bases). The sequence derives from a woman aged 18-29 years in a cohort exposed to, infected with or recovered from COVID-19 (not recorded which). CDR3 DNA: TGTGCCAGTAGCAGAGAAACAGGGATTACTGAAGCTTTCTTT. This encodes CASSRETGITEAFF.